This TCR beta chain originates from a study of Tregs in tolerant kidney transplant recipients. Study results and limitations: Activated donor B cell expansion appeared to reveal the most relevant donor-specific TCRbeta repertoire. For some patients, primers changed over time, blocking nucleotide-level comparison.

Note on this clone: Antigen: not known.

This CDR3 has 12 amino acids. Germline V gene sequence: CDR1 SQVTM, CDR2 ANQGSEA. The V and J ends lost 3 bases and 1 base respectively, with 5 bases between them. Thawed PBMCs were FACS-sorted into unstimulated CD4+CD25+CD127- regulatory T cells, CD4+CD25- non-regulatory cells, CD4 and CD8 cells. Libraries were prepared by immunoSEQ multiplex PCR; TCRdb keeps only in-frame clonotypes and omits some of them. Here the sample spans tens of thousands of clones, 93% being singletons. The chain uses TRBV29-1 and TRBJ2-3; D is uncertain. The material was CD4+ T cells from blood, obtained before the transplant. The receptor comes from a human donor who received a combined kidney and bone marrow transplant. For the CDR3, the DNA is TGCAGCGTTGACCCCGGCACAGATACGCAGTATTTT. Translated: CSVDPGTDTQYF.